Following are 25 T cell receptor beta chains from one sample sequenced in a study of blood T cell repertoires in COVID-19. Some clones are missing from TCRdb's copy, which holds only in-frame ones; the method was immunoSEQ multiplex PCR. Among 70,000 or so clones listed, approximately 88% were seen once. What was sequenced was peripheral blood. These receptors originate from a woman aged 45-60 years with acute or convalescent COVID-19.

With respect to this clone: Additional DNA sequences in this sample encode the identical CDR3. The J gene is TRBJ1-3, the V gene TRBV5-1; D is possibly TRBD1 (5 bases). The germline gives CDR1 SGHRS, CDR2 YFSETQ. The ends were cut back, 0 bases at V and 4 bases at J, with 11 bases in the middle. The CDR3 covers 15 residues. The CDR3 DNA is TGCGCCAGCAGCTTGGTGGGGCAGGGCGGAAACACCATATATTTT. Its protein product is CASSLVGQGGNTIYF. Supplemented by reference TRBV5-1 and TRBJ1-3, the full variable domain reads KAGVTQTPRYLIKTRGQQVTLSCSPISGHRSVSWYQQTPGQGLQFLFEYFSETQRNKGNFPGRFSGRQFSNSRSEMNVSTLELGDSALYLCASSLVGQGGNTIYFGEGSWLTVV.

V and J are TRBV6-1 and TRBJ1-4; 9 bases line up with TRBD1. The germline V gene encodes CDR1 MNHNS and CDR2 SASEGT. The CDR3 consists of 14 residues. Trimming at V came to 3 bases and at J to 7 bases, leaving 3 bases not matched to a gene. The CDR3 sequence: CASSEDRGGEKLFF. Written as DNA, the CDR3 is TGTGCCAGCAGTGAGGACAGGGGCGGTGAAAAACTGTTTTTT.

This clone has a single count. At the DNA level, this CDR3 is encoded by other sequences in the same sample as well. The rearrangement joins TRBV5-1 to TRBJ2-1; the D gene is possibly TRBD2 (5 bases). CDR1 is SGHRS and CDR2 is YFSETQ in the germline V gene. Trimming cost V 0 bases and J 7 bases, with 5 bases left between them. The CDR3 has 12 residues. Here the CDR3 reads CASSLAGNEQFF. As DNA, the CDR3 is TGCGCCAGCAGCTTGGCGGGGAATGAGCAGTTCTTC.

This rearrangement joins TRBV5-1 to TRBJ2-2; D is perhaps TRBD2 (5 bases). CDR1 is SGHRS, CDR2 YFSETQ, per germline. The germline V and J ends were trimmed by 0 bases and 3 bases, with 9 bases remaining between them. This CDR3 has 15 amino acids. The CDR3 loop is CASSLALGDTGELFF. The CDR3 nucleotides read TGCGCCAGCAGCTTGGCACTCGGGGACACCGGGGAGCTGTTTTTT.

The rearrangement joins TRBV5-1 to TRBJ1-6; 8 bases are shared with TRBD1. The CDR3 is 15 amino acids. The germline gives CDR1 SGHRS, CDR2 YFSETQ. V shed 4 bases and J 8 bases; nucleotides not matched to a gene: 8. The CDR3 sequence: CASSNGQGGYSPLHF. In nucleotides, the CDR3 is TGCGCCAGCAGCAACGGACAGGGCGGATATTCACCCCTCCACTTT.

CDR3 sequence reads: CASSPGTGGLYEQYF. CDR3 in DNA: TGTGCCAGCTCACCCGGGACAGGGGGCCTCTACGAGCAGTACTTC. The chain joins TRBV18 to TRBJ2-7; 12 positions agree with TRBD1. The CDR3 totals 15 residues. With 3 bases clipped from V and 3 bases from J, the junction kept 3 bases outside the gene matches. From germline, CDR1 is KGHSH and CDR2 LQKENI.

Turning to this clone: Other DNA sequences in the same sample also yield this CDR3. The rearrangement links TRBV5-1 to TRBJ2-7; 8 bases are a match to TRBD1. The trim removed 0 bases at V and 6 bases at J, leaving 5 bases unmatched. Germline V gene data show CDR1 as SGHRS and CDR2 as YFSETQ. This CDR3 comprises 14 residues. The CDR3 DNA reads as TGCGCCAGCAGCTTGGTGCAGGGGGCGTCCGAGCAGTACTTC. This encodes CASSLVQGASEQYF.

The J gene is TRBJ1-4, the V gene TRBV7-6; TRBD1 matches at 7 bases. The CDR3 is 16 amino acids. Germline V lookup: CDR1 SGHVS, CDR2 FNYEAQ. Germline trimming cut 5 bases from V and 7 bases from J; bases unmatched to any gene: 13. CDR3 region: CASSAIDRDGVEKLFF. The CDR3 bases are TGTGCCAGCAGCGCTATCGACAGGGATGGAGTTGAAAAACTGTTTTTT. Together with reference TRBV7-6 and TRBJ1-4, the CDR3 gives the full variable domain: GAGVSQSPRYKVTKRGQDVALRCDPISGHVSLYWYRQALGQGPEFLTYFNYEAQQDKSGLPNDRFSAERPEGSISTLTIQRTEQRDSAMYRCASSAIDRDGVEKLFFGSGTQLSVL.

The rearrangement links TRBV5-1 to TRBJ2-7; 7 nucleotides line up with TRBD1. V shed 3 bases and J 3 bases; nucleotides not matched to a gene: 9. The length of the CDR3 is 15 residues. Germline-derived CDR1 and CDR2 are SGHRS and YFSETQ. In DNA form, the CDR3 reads TGCGCCAGCAGCTCCAGGGACAGAACCTTCTACGAGCAGTACTTC. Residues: CASSSRDRTFYEQYF.

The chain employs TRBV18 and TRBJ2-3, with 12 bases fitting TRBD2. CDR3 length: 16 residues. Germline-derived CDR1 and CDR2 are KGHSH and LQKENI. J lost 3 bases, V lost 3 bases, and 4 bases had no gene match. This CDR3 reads CASSPATSGSTDTQYF. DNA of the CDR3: TGTGCCAGCTCACCTGCGACTAGCGGGAGTACAGATACGCAGTATTTT. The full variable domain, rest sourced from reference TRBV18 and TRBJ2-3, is NAGVMQNPRHLVRRRGQEARLRCSPMKGHSHVYWYRQLPEEGLKFMVYLQKENIIDESGMPKERFSAEFPKEGPSILRIQQVVRGDSAAYFCASSPATSGSTDTQYFGPGTRLTVL.

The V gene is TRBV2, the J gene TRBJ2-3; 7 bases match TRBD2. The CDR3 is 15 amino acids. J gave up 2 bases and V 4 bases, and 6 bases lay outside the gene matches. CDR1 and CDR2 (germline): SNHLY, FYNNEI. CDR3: CASSASSGYTDTQYF. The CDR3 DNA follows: TGTGCCAGCAGTGCGAGTAGCGGGTACACAGATACGCAGTATTTT.

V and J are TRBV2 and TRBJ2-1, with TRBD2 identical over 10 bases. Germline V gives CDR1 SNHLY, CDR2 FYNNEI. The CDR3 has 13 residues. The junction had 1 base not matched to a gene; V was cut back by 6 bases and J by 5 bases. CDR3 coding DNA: TGTGCCAGCAGCACTAGCGGGGACAATGAGCAGTTCTTC. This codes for CASSTSGDNEQFF.

The CDR3 DNA is TGCGCCAGCAGTGGGGACAGGGTTCAGCCCCAGCATTTT. Translated: CASSGDRVQPQHF. The chain couples TRBV10-2 to TRBJ1-5; TRBD1 agrees at 9 bases. The germline V gene encodes CDR1 WSHSY and CDR2 SAAADI. This CDR3 is 13 amino acids long. V shed 4 bases and J 6 bases; nucleotides not matched to a gene: 1.

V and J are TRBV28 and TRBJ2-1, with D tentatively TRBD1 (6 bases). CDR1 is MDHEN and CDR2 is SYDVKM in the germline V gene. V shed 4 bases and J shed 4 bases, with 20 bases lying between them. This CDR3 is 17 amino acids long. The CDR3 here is CASSSSEGGEGYNEQFF. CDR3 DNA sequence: TGTGCCAGCAGTTCCTCGGAAGGGGGAGAAGGGTACAATGAGCAGTTCTTC.

The CDR3 coding sequence is TGTGCCTGGGGGAGGGGGGGCCCCGATACGCAGTATTTT. Its translation is CAWGRGGPDTQYF. This sequence joins TRBV30 and TRBJ2-3, with TRBD2 as a possible D gene (7 bases). Trimming cost V 5 bases and J 6 bases, with 15 bases left between them. The CDR3 totals 13 residues. Germline assignment: CDR1 GTSNPN and CDR2 SVGIG (reference sequence).

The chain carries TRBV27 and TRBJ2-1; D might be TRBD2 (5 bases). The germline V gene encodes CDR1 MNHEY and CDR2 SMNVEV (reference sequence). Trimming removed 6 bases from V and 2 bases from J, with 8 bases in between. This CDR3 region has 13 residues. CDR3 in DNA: TGTGCCAGCAGACCGAGGGCCTACAATGAGCAGTTCTTC. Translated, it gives CASRPRAYNEQFF.

In DNA form, the CDR3 reads TGTGCCAGCAGCCAAGATACTGCAATTAGGGGCTACGAGCAGTACTTC. Translated, it gives CASSQDTAIRGYEQYF. The chain employs TRBV3-1 (or the pseudogene TRBV3-2) and TRBJ2-7, with a weak D call TRBD1 (5 bases). Germline lookup yields CDR1 LGHDT and CDR2 YNNKEL (reference sequence). Deletions cut 0 bases from V and 3 bases from J, with 15 bases between. The CDR3 runs to 16 residues.

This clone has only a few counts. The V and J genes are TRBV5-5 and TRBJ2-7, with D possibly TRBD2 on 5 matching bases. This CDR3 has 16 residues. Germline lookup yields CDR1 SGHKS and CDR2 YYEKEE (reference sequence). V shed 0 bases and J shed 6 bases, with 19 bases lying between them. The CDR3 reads CASSLEYGGQVGEQYF. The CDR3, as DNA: TGTGCCAGCAGCTTGGAATACGGCGGGCAAGTGGGCGAGCAGTACTTC.

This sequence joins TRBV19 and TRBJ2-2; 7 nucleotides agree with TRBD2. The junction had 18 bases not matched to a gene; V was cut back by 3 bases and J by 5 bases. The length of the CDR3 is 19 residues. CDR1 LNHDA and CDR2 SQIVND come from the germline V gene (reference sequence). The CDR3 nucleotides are TGTGCCAGTAGTATTCATCCTAGCGGAACGCGACTTAAGACCGGGGAGCTGTTTTTT. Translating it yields CASSIHPSGTRLKTGELFF.

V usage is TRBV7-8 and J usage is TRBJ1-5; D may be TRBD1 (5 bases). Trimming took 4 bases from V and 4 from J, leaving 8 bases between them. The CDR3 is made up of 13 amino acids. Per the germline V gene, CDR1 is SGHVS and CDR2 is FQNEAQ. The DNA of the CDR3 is TGTGCCAGCAGCTCGACAGATAATCAGCCCCAGCATTTT. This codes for CASSSTDNQPQHF.

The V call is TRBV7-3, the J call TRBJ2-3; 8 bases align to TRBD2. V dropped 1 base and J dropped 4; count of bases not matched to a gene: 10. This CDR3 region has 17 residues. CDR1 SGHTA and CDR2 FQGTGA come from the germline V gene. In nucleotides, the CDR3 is TGTGCCAGCAGCTTAAATGGACTAGCTGTAACGGCAGATACGCAGTATTTT. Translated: CASSLNGLAVTADTQYF.

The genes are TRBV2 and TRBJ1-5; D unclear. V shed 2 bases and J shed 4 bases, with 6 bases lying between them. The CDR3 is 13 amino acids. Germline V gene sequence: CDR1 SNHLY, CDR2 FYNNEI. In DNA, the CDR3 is TGTGCCAGCAGTGAACACAGAAATCAGCCCCAGCATTTT. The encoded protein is CASSEHRNQPQHF.

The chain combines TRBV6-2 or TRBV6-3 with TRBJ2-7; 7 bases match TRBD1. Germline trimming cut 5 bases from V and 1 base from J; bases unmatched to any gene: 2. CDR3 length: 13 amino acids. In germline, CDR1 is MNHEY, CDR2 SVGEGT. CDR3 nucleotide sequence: TGTGCCAGCAGTAAGGGACAGTCCTACGAGCAGTACTTC. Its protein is CASSKGQSYEQYF.

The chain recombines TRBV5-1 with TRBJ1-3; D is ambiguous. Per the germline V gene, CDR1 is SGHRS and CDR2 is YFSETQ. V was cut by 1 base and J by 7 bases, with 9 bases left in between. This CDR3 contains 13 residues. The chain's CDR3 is CASSLSLANTIYF. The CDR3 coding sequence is TGCGCCAGCAGCTTGAGCCTCGCGAACACCATATATTTT.

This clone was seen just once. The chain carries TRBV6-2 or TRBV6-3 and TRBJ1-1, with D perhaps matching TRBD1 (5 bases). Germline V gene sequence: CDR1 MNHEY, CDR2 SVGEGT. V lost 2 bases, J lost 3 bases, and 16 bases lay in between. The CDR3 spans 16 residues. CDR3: CASSYVQGIMHTEAFF. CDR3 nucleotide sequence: TGTGCCAGCAGTTACGTGCAGGGAATAATGCACACTGAAGCTTTCTTT.